The 5 T cell receptor beta chains below were found in one sample sequenced in a study of blood T cell repertoires in COVID-19. The protocol was immunoSEQ multiplex PCR, while the TCRdb copy is restricted to in-frame clones and leaves out a portion. The sample contains some 700,000 clones, 85% to 90% of which appear only once. The specimen was peripheral blood. The source is a woman aged 18-29 years with acute or convalescent COVID-19.

The chain carries TRBV7-8 and TRBJ1-5; 7 nucleotides align to TRBD1. V lost 5 bases and J lost 0; bases outside the gene matches: 7. Germline V gene data show CDR1 as SGHVS and CDR2 as FQNEAQ. The CDR3 length is 16 residues. Here the CDR3 reads CASSQRQGDSNQPQHF. DNA of the CDR3: TGTGCCAGCAGCCAACGACAGGGTGATAGCAATCAGCCCCAGCATTTT.

V gene TRBV28 combines with J gene TRBJ1-2; a possible D gene is TRBD1 (5 bases). The length of the CDR3 is 15 residues. CDR1 is MDHEN, CDR2 SYDVKM, per germline. V was trimmed by 6 bases and J by 8 bases, leaving 22 bases between them. In DNA form, the CDR3 reads TGTGCCAGCAGCCACTCCATACCGGGGGTGGGGGGCTACACCTTC. This encodes CASSHSIPGVGGYTF.

V usage is TRBV6-5 and J usage is TRBJ2-7; 7 bases are shared with TRBD1. The CDR3 loop spans 15 amino acids. Losses at the gene ends were 6 bases for V and 2 bases for J; bases not matched to a gene: 10. CDR1 MNHEY and CDR2 SVGAGI come from the germline V gene. The CDR3 loop reads CASSPLTGTAYEQYF. Here the CDR3 DNA reads TGTGCCAGCAGCCCGTTAACCGGGACAGCCTACGAGCAGTACTTC.

The gene calls are TRBV11-2 and TRBJ2-1; 10 bases line up with TRBD2. CDR3 length: 15 amino acids. After removal of 2 bases from V and 7 bases from J, the junction contained 5 bases not matched to a gene. Germline V lookup: CDR1 SGHAT, CDR2 FQNNGV. CDR3 DNA: TGTGCCAGCAGCTTATACCTAGCGGGGGTGAATGAGCAGTTCTTC. Residues: CASSLYLAGVNEQFF. The complete variable domain, with remaining parts taken from reference TRBV11-2 and TRBJ2-1, reads EAGVAQSPRYKIIEKRQSVAFWCNPISGHATLYWYQQILGQGPKLLIQFQNNGVVDDSQLPKDRFSAERLKGVDSTLKIQPAKLEDSAVYLCASSLYLAGVNEQFFGPGTRLTVL.

The genes are TRBV18 and TRBJ2-2; TRBD1 is a possible D gene (5 bases). This CDR3 contains 16 residues. Trimming pared 2 bases from V and 4 bases from J, leaving 14 bases between. Germline V gives CDR1 KGHSH, CDR2 LQKENI. The chain's CDR3 is CASSPGRATGTGELFF. The CDR3 nucleotides read TGTGCCAGCTCACCAGGCAGGGCGACTGGCACCGGGGAGCTGTTTTTT.